This is a list of T cell receptor beta chains from one sample in a study of T cell responses to AZD1222 COVID-19 vaccine. Profiling relied on immunoSEQ multiplex PCR, and the TCRdb table lists in-frame clones only, not all of them. This table has approximately 120,000 clones, approximately 88% appearing once. The sample here was peripheral blood, taken on day 0 of AZD1222 vaccination. All receptors derive from an adult in good health. Both conserved end residues are part of each CDR3. D genes are given only for firm matches. Size tells how often a clone was seen (once, few, many) or the class of an expanded clone, and some rows leave it out.

d_gene: TRBD1; len: 13; j_gene: TRBJ2-7; v_gene: TRBV19; abundance: .; CDR3aa: CASSIWGQYEQYF; CDR3nt: TGTGCCAGTAGTATCTGGGGACAGTACGAGCAGTACTTC
d_gene: .; len: 14; j_gene: TRBJ2-2; v_gene: TRBV7-9; abundance: .; CDR3aa: CASSLGGGTGELFF; CDR3nt: TGTGCCAGCAGCTTAGGTGGGGGCACCGGGGAGCTGTTTTTT
d_gene: .; len: 16; j_gene: TRBJ1-5; v_gene: TRBV6-2/TRBV6-3; abundance: .; CDR3aa: CASSYSARGGGKPQHF; CDR3nt: TGTGCCAGCAGTTACTCCGCTAGAGGAGGAGGGAAGCCCCAGCATTTT
d_gene: TRBD1; len: 15; j_gene: TRBJ2-1; v_gene: TRBV5-1; abundance: .; CDR3aa: CASSLGQGPYNEQFF; CDR3nt: TGCGCCAGCAGCTTGGGACAGGGTCCTTACAATGAGCAGTTCTTC
d_gene: .; len: 15; j_gene: TRBJ2-7; v_gene: TRBV7-3; abundance: .; CDR3aa: CASSLADGSPYEQYF; CDR3nt: TGTGCCAGCAGCTTAGCCGATGGATCCCCCTACGAGCAGTACTTC
d_gene: .; len: 14; j_gene: TRBJ2-7; v_gene: TRBV27; abundance: .; CDR3aa: CASSSATTLYEQYF; CDR3nt: TGTGCCAGCAGTTCCGCCACAACTCTGTACGAGCAGTACTTC
d_gene: .; len: 15; j_gene: TRBJ2-5; v_gene: TRBV27; abundance: .; CDR3aa: CASSPQAVVGETQYF; CDR3nt: TGTGCCAGCAGTCCCCAGGCGGTGGTCGGGGAGACCCAGTACTTC
d_gene: .; len: 18; j_gene: TRBJ1-5; v_gene: TRBV21-1; abundance: many; CDR3aa: CALTGQGKDCSSNQPQHF; CDR3nt: TGTGCCCTAACGGGACAGGGTAAGGATTGTAGTAGCAATCAGCCCCAGCATTTT
d_gene: .; len: 15; j_gene: TRBJ1-2; v_gene: TRBV15; abundance: .; CDR3aa: CATSTSTNTMSGYTF; CDR3nt: TGTGCCACCAGCACCTCGACAAATACTATGTCCGGCTACACCTTC
d_gene: .; len: 11; j_gene: TRBJ2-1; v_gene: TRBV7-9; abundance: .; CDR3aa: CASSLDNEQFF; CDR3nt: TGTGCCAGCAGCTTGGACAATGAGCAGTTCTTC
d_gene: .; len: 16; j_gene: TRBJ2-5; v_gene: TRBV5-4; abundance: .; CDR3aa: CASNPAVKRAGETQYF; CDR3nt: TGTGCCAGCAACCCCGCAGTTAAAAGGGCTGGCGAGACCCAGTACTTC
d_gene: .; len: 12; j_gene: TRBJ1-1; v_gene: TRBV28; abundance: .; CDR3aa: CASRLQRTEAFF; CDR3nt: TGTGCCAGCAGGCTACAGCGAACAGAAGCTTTCTTT
d_gene: .; len: 13; j_gene: TRBJ1-2; v_gene: TRBV2; abundance: .; CDR3aa: CASSESVARGYTF; CDR3nt: TGTGCCAGCAGTGAATCGGTGGCGCGCGGCTACACCTTC
d_gene: TRBD1; len: 15; j_gene: TRBJ1-1; v_gene: TRBV10-2; abundance: .; CDR3aa: CASSERTGANTEAFF; CDR3nt: TGCGCCAGCAGTGAGCGGACAGGGGCAAACACTGAAGCTTTCTTT
d_gene: TRBD1; len: 16; j_gene: TRBJ2-7; v_gene: TRBV28; abundance: .; CDR3aa: CASSGKGTGAIYEQYF; CDR3nt: TGTGCCAGCAGTGGCAAAGGGACAGGGGCCATCTACGAGCAGTACTTC
d_gene: .; len: 12; j_gene: TRBJ2-3; v_gene: TRBV3-1/TRBV3-2; abundance: .; CDR3aa: CASSQEWDTQYF; CDR3nt: TGTGCCAGCAGCCAAGAGTGGGATACGCAGTATTTT
d_gene: TRBD1; len: 16; j_gene: TRBJ1-2; v_gene: TRBV19; abundance: few; CDR3aa: CASSTGGHRGQDGYTF; CDR3nt: TGTGCCAGTAGTACAGGAGGCCACAGGGGGCAGGATGGCTACACCTTC
d_gene: TRBD2; len: 13; j_gene: TRBJ2-1; v_gene: TRBV3-1/TRBV3-2; abundance: few; CDR3aa: CASSPRPGGEQFF; CDR3nt: TGTGCCAGCAGCCCCCGTCCGGGAGGTGAGCAGTTCTTC
d_gene: .; len: 12; j_gene: TRBJ1-1; v_gene: TRBV7-8; abundance: .; CDR3aa: CASSPGNGAAFF; CDR3nt: TGTGCCAGCAGCCCCGGCAATGGAGCCGCTTTCTTT
d_gene: TRBD1; len: 14; j_gene: TRBJ1-4; v_gene: TRBV28; abundance: few; CDR3aa: CASSYGTANEKLFF; CDR3nt: TGTGCCAGCAGTTACGGGACAGCTAATGAAAAACTGTTTTTT
d_gene: .; len: 13; j_gene: TRBJ2-7; v_gene: TRBV24-1; abundance: .; CDR3aa: CATSDPGGGEQYF; CDR3nt: TGTGCCACCAGTGACCCAGGGGGGGGCGAGCAGTACTTC
d_gene: .; len: 14; j_gene: TRBJ2-7; v_gene: TRBV9; abundance: .; CDR3aa: CASSVLDISYEQYF; CDR3nt: TGTGCCAGCAGCGTACTGGACATTTCCTACGAGCAGTACTTC
d_gene: .; len: 12; j_gene: TRBJ2-2; v_gene: TRBV29-1; abundance: .; CDR3aa: CSVVLVTGELFF; CDR3nt: TGCAGCGTTGTGCTGGTCACCGGGGAGCTGTTTTTT
d_gene: .; len: 15; j_gene: TRBJ2-3; v_gene: TRBV7-2; abundance: few; CDR3aa: CASSLAWGSTDTQYF; CDR3nt: TGTGCCAGCAGCTTAGCGTGGGGAAGCACAGATACGCAGTATTTT
d_gene: .; len: 14; j_gene: TRBJ1-2; v_gene: TRBV28; abundance: .; CDR3aa: CASSLEGVGYGYTF; CDR3nt: TGTGCCAGCAGTTTGGAGGGGGTCGGCTATGGCTACACCTTC
d_gene: TRBD1; len: 15; j_gene: TRBJ1-6; v_gene: TRBV3-1/TRBV3-2; abundance: .; CDR3aa: CASSQDGTGGSPLHF; CDR3nt: TGTGCCAGCAGCCAAGATGGGACAGGGGGTTCACCCCTCCACTTT
d_gene: .; len: 12; j_gene: TRBJ2-3; v_gene: TRBV28; abundance: few; CDR3aa: CASSLAGDTQYF; CDR3nt: TGTGCCAGCAGTTTAGCGGGAGATACGCAGTATTTT
d_gene: TRBD2; len: 13; j_gene: TRBJ2-1; v_gene: TRBV6-4; abundance: .; CDR3aa: CASSETSWDEQFF; CDR3nt: TGTGCCAGCAGTGAGACTAGCTGGGATGAGCAGTTCTTC
d_gene: TRBD1; len: 15; j_gene: TRBJ2-7; v_gene: TRBV28; abundance: .; CDR3aa: CASSLPGTGLGEQYF; CDR3nt: TGTGCCAGCAGTTTGCCGGGGACAGGGCTGGGTGAGCAGTACTTC
d_gene: TRBD2; len: 13; j_gene: TRBJ2-1; v_gene: TRBV4-1; abundance: .; CDR3aa: CASSQDEGRAGVF; CDR3nt: TGCGCCAGCAGCCAAGATGAGGGGAGGGCCGGGGTCTTC
d_gene: .; len: 16; j_gene: TRBJ1-1; v_gene: TRBV7-2; abundance: .; CDR3aa: CASSPPQEGINTEAFF; CDR3nt: TGTGCCAGCAGCCCCCCCCAGGAGGGGATAAACACTGAAGCTTTCTTT
d_gene: .; len: 15; j_gene: TRBJ1-2; v_gene: TRBV30; abundance: .; CDR3aa: CAWSVRPQGNYGYTF; CDR3nt: TGTGCCTGGAGTGTAAGGCCGCAGGGAAACTATGGCTACACCTTC